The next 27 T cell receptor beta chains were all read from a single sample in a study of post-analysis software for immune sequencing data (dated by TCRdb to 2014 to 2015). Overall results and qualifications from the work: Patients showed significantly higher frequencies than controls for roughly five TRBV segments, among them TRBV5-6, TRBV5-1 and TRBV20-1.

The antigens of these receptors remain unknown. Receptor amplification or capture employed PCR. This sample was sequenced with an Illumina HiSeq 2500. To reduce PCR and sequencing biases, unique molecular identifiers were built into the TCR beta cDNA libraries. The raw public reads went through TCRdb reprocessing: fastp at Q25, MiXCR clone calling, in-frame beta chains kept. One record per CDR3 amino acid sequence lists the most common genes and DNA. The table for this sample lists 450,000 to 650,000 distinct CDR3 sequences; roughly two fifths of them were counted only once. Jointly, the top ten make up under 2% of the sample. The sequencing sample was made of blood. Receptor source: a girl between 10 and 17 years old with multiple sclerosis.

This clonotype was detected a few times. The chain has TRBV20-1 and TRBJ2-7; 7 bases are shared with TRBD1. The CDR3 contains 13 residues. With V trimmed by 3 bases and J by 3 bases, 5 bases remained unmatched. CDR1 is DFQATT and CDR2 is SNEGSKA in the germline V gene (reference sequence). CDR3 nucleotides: TGCAGTGCTAGCGAGGGGGCGGACTACGAGCAGTACTTC. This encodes CSASEGADYEQYF.

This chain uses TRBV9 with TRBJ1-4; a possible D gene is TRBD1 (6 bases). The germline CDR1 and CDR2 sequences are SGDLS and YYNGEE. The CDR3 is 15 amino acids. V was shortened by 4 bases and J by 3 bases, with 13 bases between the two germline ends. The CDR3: CASSPNEGANEKLFF. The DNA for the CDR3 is TGTGCCAGCAGCCCAAACGAGGGGGCTAATGAAAAACTGTTTTTT.

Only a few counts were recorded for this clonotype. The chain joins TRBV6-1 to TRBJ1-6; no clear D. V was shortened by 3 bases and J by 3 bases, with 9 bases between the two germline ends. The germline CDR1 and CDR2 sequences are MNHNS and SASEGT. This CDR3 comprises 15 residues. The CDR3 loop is CASSEGYSYNSPLHF. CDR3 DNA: TGTGCCAGCAGTGAGGGGTACAGCTATAATTCACCCCTCCACTTT.

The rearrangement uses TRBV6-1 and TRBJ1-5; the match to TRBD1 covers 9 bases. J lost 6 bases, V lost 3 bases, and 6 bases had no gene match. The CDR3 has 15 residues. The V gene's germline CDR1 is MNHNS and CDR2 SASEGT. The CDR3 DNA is TGTGCCAGCAGTGATAGCACAGGGGGCGGTCAGCCCCAGCATTTT. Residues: CASSDSTGGGQPQHF.

The CDR3 region is CASSALAGVDEQFF. CDR3 DNA: TGTGCCAGCAGCGCACTAGCGGGAGTGGATGAGCAGTTCTTC. The gene calls are TRBV9 and TRBJ2-1; 11 bases agree with TRBD2. From germline, CDR1 is SGDLS and CDR2 YYNGEE. CDR3 length: 14 residues. J gave up 8 bases and V 3 bases, and 4 bases lay outside the gene matches. Filled out from reference TRBV9 and TRBJ2-1, the complete variable domain reads DSGVTQTPKHLITATGQRVTLRCSPRSGDLSVYWYQQSLDQGLQFLIQYYNGEERAKGNILERFSAQQFPDLHSELNLSSLELGDSALYFCASSALAGVDEQFFGPGTRLTVL.

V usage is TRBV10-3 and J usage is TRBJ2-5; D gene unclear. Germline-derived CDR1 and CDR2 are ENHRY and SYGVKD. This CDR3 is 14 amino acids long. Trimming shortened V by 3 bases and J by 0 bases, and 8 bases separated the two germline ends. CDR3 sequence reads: CAISEVGYQETQYF. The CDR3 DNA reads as TGTGCCATCAGTGAAGTCGGGTACCAAGAGACCCAGTACTTC.

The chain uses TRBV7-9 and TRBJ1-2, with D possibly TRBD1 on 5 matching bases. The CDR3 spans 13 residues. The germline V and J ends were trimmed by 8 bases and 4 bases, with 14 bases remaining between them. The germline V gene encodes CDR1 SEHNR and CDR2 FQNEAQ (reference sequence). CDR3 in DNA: TGTGCCAGCGGAGATCTTGGGGCCTATGGCTACACCTTC. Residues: CASGDLGAYGYTF.

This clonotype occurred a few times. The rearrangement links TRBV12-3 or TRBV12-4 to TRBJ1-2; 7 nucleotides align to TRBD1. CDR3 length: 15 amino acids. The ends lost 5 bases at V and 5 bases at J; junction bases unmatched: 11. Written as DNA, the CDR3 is TGTGCCAGCAGTATAGACAGGGAGTCCCTATATGGCTACACCTTC. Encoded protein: CASSIDRESLYGYTF.

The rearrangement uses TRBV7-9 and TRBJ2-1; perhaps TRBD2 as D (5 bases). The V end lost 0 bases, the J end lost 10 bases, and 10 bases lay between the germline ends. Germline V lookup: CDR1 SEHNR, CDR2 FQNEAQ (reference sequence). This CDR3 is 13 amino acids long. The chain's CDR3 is CASSLAQSGEQFF. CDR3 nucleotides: TGTGCCAGCAGCTTAGCGCAATCGGGGGAGCAGTTCTTC.

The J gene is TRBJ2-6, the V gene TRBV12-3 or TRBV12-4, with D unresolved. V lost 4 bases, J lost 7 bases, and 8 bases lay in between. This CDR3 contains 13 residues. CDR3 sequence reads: CASSSPLANVLTF. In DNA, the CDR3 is TGTGCCAGCAGTTCACCGCTCGCCAACGTCCTGACTTTC.

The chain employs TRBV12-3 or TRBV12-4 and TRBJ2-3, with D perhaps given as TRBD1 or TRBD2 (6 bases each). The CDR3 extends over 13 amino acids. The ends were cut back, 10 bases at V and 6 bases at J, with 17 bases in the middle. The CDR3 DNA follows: TGTGCCAATGCGGGACACCCAACGGATACGCAGTATTTT. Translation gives CANAGHPTDTQYF.

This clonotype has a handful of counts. CDR3 amino acids: CASSTGQEAFF. For the CDR3, the DNA is TGTGCCAGCAGTACCGGACAAGAAGCTTTCTTT. The V gene is TRBV12-3 or TRBV12-4, the J gene TRBJ1-1; D is possibly TRBD1 (5 bases). V gave up 5 bases and J gave up 8 bases, with 9 bases separating them. The CDR3 has 11 residues.

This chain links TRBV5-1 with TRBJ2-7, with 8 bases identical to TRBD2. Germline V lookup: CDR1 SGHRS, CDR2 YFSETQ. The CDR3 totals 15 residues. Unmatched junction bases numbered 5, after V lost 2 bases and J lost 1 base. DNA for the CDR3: TGCGCCAGCAGCTTACCCCTAGCGGGTTCCTACGAGCAGTACTTC. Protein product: CASSLPLAGSYEQYF.

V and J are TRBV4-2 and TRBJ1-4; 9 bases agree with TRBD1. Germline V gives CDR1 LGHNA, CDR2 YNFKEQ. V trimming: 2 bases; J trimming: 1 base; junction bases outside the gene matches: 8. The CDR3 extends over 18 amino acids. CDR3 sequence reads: CASSQPSEGQGTNEKLFF. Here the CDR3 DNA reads TGTGCCAGCAGCCAACCTTCTGAGGGACAGGGAACTAATGAAAAACTGTTTTTT.

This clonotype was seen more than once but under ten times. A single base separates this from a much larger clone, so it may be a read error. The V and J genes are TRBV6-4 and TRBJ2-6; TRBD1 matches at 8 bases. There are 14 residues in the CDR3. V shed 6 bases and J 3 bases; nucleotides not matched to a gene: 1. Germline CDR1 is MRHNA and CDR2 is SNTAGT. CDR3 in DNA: TGTGCCAGCAGGGACAGGGTTGGGGCCAACGTCCTGACTTTC. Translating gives CASRDRVGANVLTF.

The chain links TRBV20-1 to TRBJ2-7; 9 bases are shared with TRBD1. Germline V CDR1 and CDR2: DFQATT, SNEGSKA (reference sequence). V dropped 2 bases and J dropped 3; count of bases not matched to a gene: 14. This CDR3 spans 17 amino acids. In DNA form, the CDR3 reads TGCAGTGCTAGAAAAACTGGGGGACAGGGAGTAAACTACGAGCAGTACTTC. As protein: CSARKTGGQGVNYEQYF.

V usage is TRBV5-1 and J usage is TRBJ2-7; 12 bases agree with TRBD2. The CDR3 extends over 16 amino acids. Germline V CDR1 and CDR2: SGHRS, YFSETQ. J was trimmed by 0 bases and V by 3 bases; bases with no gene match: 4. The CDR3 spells CASSWVTSGSSYEQYF. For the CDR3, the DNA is TGCGCCAGCAGCTGGGTGACTAGCGGGAGCTCCTACGAGCAGTACTTC. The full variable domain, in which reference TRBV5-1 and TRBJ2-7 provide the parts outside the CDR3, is KAGVTQTPRYLIKTRGQQVTLSCSPISGHRSVSWYQQTPGQGLQFLFEYFSETQRNKGNFPGRFSGRQFSNSRSEMNVSTLELGDSALYLCASSWVTSGSSYEQYFGPGTRLTVT.

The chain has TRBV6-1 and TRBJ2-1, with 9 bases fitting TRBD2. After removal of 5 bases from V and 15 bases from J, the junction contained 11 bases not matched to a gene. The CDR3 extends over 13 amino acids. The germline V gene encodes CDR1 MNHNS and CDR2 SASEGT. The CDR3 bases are TGTGCCAGCAGTTTCTATCTAGCGGGGTCGGGGTTCTTC. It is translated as CASSFYLAGSGFF.

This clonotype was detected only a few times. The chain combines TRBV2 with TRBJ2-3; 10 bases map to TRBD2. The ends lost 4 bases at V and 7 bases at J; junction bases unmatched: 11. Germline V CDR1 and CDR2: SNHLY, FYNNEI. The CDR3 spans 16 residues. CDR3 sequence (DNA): TGTGCCAGCAGTGGACGGCTAGCGGGAGTTGTAAATACGCAGTATTTT. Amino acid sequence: CASSGRLAGVVNTQYF.

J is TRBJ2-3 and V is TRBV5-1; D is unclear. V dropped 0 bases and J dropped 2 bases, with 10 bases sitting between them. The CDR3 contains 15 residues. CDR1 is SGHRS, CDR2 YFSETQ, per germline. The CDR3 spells CASSLGHPNTDTQYF. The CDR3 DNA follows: TGCGCCAGCAGCTTGGGTCATCCTAACACAGATACGCAGTATTTT.

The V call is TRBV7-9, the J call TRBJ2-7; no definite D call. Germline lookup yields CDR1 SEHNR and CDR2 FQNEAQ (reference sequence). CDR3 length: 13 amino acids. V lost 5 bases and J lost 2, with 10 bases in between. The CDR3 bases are TGTGCCAGCAGCCCGAGCGCGGCCTACGAGCAGTACTTC. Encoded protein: CASSPSAAYEQYF.

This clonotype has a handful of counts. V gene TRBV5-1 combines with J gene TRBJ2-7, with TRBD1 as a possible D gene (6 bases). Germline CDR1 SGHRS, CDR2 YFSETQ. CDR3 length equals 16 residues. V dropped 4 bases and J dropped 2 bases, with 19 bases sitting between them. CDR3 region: CASSVGTPLSPYEQYF. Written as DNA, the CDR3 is TGCGCCAGCAGCGTCGGGACACCGCTTAGTCCCTACGAGCAGTACTTC.

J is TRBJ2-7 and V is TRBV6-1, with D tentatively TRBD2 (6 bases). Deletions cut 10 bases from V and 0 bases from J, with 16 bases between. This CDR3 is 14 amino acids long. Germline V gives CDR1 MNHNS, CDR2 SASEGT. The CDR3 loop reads CATRFGGSSYEQYF. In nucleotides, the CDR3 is TGTGCCACTCGTTTCGGAGGGAGCTCCTACGAGCAGTACTTC.

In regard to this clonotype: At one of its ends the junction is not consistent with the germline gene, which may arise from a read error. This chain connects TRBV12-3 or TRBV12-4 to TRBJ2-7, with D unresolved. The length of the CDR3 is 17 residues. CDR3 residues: CASSFYNSLPGSYVQYF. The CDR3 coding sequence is TGTGCCAGCAGTTTCTACAACTCCCTACCAGGCTCCTACGTGCAGTACTTC.

The CDR3 region is CASSLRNGQPQHF. Here the CDR3 DNA reads TGTGCCAGCAGCCTCAGGAACGGGCAGCCCCAGCATTTT. The rearrangement joins TRBV12-3 or TRBV12-4 to TRBJ1-5; D uncertain. V was trimmed by 6 bases and J by 7 bases, leaving 13 bases between them. This CDR3 is built from 13 residues.

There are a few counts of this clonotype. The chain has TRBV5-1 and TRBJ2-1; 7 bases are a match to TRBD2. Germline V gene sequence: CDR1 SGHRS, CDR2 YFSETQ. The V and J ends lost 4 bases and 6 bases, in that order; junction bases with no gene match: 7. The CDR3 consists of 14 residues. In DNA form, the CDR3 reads TGCGCCAGCAGCGCCCGGACGGGGGGCAATGAGCAGTTCTTC. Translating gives CASSARTGGNEQFF.

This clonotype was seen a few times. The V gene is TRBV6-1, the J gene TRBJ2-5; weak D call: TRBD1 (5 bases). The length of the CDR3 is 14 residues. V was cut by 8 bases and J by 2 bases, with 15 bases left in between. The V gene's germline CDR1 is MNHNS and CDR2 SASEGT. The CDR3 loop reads CASRMGLGQETQYF. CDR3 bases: TGTGCCAGCCGCATGGGGCTCGGACAAGAGACCCAGTACTTC.